The T cell receptor beta chain described here comes from a study of patients and donors after allogeneic stem cell transplantation. The CDR3 covers 16 residues. Trimming took off 0 bases at V and 7 bases at J, with 17 bases between the two ends. The germline CDR1 and CDR2 sequences are ENHRY and SYGVKD. TCRdb re-called the RT-PCR reads through MiXCR, storing one row per CDR3 protein. The sample includes some 880,000 distinct CDR3 sequences, 15% to 20% of them seen just once. This clonotype occurred a few times. Sequenced sample: blood, either unsorted or a sorted T cell fraction (not recorded which). V gene TRBV10-3 combines with J gene TRBJ2-3; no clear D. This clonotype originated in a human donor who was either an allogeneic HSCT recipient or a stem cell or donor lymphocyte infusion donor (not recorded which). It is not recorded whose cells these are; they may come from a transplant donor. The CDR3 nucleotides read TGTGCCATCAGTGAGTCAGGCCGGAATAACCGGTATACGCAGTATTTT. It encodes CAISESGRNNRYTQYF.